The 23 T cell receptor beta chains presented below share a single source sample, sequenced in a study of STAT5B mutations in CD4+ large granular lymphocyte leukemia. Profiled with immunoSEQ multiplex PCR; TCRdb holds only in-frame clones, not every one. Among approximately 30,000 clones listed, around 81% were seen once. Sequencing was performed on CD4+ T cells from blood buffy coats. All receptors derive from a human donor in good health.

V is TRBV4-3 and J is TRBJ1-2, with D maybe TRBD1 (6 bases). Germline V lookup: CDR1 LGHNA, CDR2 YSLEER. The length of the CDR3 is 16 residues. Trimming stripped 3 bases from V and 4 bases from J, with 18 bases between. The CDR3 nucleotides read TGCGCCAGCAGCCAGGGGGGGGCCAACACAATCTATGGCTACACCTTC. This encodes CASSQGGANTIYGYTF.

This clone was counted once. The gene calls are TRBV7-6 and TRBJ2-3, with D perhaps TRBD1 (6 bases). Germline values: CDR1 SGHVS, CDR2 FNYEAQ. V was pared by 5 bases and J by 9 bases, with 21 bases between. CDR3 length equals 15 residues. DNA of the CDR3: TGTGCCAGCAGCCTAAGGGGGACCGGCGTGGGGACGCAGTATTTT. Amino acids: CASSLRGTGVGTQYF.

The genes are TRBV7-6 and TRBJ1-2, with TRBD1 matching over 8 bases. The CDR3 is 14 amino acids. V lost 5 bases to trimming and J lost 8 bases; unmatched junction nucleotides: 10. Looked up from germline, CDR1 is SGHVS and CDR2 is FNYEAQ. CDR3 sequence (DNA): TGTGCCAGCAGCCAGGGGGCCGAGGGTTCAGGCTACACCTTC. Protein product: CASSQGAEGSGYTF.

The chain links TRBV15 to TRBJ2-3, with 14 nucleotides matching TRBD2. V lost 4 bases to trimming and J lost 2 bases; unmatched junction nucleotides: 14. The CDR3 runs 20 residues. CDR1 LNHNV and CDR2 YYDKDF come from the germline V gene (reference sequence). The CDR3: CATSNRLAGGSSRHTDTQYF. CDR3 in DNA: TGTGCCACCAGCAACCGACTAGCGGGAGGGTCGTCTCGGCACACAGATACGCAGTATTTT.

The rearrangement links TRBV7-9 to TRBJ1-1; no clear D gene. This CDR3 contains 12 residues. Germline CDR1 SEHNR, CDR2 FQNEAQ (reference sequence). Trimming left V 0 bases short and J 4 bases short, with 3 bases between. The CDR3 protein is CASSLAFTEAFF. The CDR3 DNA is TGTGCCAGCAGCTTAGCGTTCACTGAAGCTTTCTTT.

The V and J genes are TRBV28 and TRBJ1-2, with D possibly matching TRBD1 (5 bases). The CDR3 totals 14 residues. The V and J ends lost 6 bases and 1 base respectively, with 12 bases between them. CDR1 is MDHEN and CDR2 is SYDVKM in the germline V gene. As DNA, the CDR3 is TGTGCCAGCAGAGGGACGGGGCGTAACTATGGCTACACCTTC. Translation: CASRGTGRNYGYTF.

This chain connects TRBV7-2 to TRBJ1-1, with a weak D call TRBD1 (5 bases). The CDR3 contains 14 residues. The V end lost 3 bases, the J end lost 5 bases, and 13 bases lay between the germline ends. Germline V lookup: CDR1 SGHTA, CDR2 FQGNSA. CDR3 protein: CASSFRGRGTEAFF. The CDR3 bases are TGTGCCAGCAGCTTCCGGGGACGGGGTACTGAAGCTTTCTTT.

The chain carries TRBV7-2 and TRBJ2-1; D is tentatively TRBD1 or TRBD2 (5 bases each). V lost 5 bases and J 5 bases, leaving 10 bases between the germline ends. This CDR3 spans 13 amino acids. In germline, CDR1 is SGHTA, CDR2 FQGNSA. The CDR3 region is CASSRDHNNEQFF. The CDR3 region has the DNA TGTGCCAGCAGCAGGGACCATAACAATGAGCAGTTCTTC.

This clone has only a few counts. The rearrangement links TRBV14 to TRBJ2-7; the match to TRBD2 covers 8 bases. CDR1 is SGHDN and CDR2 is FVKESK in the germline V gene. The junction had 15 bases not matched to a gene; V was cut back by 6 bases and J by 2 bases. The CDR3 consists of 17 residues. The CDR3 DNA follows: TGTGCCAGCAGTCGGGGGGCGGGAGGCCCTCTCACCTACGAGCAGTACTTC. It encodes CASSRGAGGPLTYEQYF.

V usage is TRBV28 and J usage is TRBJ2-6; a weak D match, TRBD2 (6 bases). This CDR3 comprises 18 residues. The germline V and J ends were trimmed by 2 bases and 0 bases, with 14 bases remaining between them. Germline V gene data show CDR1 as MDHEN and CDR2 as SYDVKM. CDR3: CASSLQAGTPSGANVLTF. CDR3 in DNA: TGTGCCAGCAGTTTACAGGCAGGGACTCCCTCTGGGGCCAACGTCCTGACTTTC.

The chain has TRBV5-1 and TRBJ2-7; D is undetermined. The CDR3 length is 13 residues. V shed 4 bases and J shed 0 bases, with 8 bases lying between them. The germline gives CDR1 SGHRS, CDR2 YFSETQ. The CDR3 loop is CASSEDDSYEQYF. CDR3 nucleotides: TGCGCCAGCAGCGAGGACGACTCCTACGAGCAGTACTTC.

This clone was picked up one time. This chain links TRBV19 with TRBJ2-7; possibly TRBD1 or TRBD2 for D (6 bases each). The V end lost 4 bases, the J end lost 5 bases, and 15 bases lay between the germline ends. Per germline, CDR1 LNHDA and CDR2 SQIVND (reference sequence). The CDR3 spans 14 residues. CDR3 coding DNA: TGTGCCAGTAGTAAGGACGGGGGCTTCGACGAGCAGTACTTC. Protein sequence: CASSKDGGFDEQYF.

This clone was recorded a few times. The genes are TRBV6-1 and TRBJ1-1, with a weak D call TRBD1 (5 bases). The CDR3 sequence is 13 residues long. The germline V and J ends were trimmed by 5 bases and 1 base, with 8 bases remaining between them. Germline loops: CDR1 MNHNS, CDR2 SASEGT. Here the CDR3 reads CASSYGGNTEAFF. The CDR3 nucleotides read TGTGCCAGCAGTTATGGGGGGAACACTGAAGCTTTCTTT.

The V call is TRBV5-5, the J call TRBJ1-2, with D unresolved. The V and J ends lost 1 base and 0 bases respectively, with 19 bases between them. Germline CDR1 SGHKS, CDR2 YYEKEE (reference sequence). The CDR3 consists of 18 residues. Written as DNA, the CDR3 is TGTGCCAGCAGCTTGAGATTGGGCGGGCCCTCAGCTAACTATGGCTACACCTTC. Protein sequence: CASSLRLGGPSANYGYTF. The full variable domain, with the rest looked up from reference TRBV5-5 and TRBJ1-2, is DAGVTQSPTHLIKTRGQQVTLRCSPISGHKSVSWYQQVLGQGPQFIFQYYEKEERGRGNFPDRFSARQFPNYSSELNVNALLLGDSALYLCASSLRLGGPSANYGYTFGSGTRLTVV.

V usage is TRBV6-6 and J usage is TRBJ1-5; D uncertain. This CDR3 comprises 14 residues. Trimming left V 4 bases short and J 1 base short, with 8 bases between. Germline CDR1 is MNHNY and CDR2 is SVGAGI (reference sequence). This CDR3 reads CASSSGRSNQPQHF. For the CDR3, the DNA is TGTGCCAGCAGTTCCGGACGGAGCAATCAGCCCCAGCATTTT.

V and J are TRBV10-3 and TRBJ2-5; 13 nucleotides line up with TRBD2. Germline V gene data show CDR1 as ENHRY and CDR2 as SYGVKD. V lost 4 bases to trimming and J lost 2 bases; unmatched junction nucleotides: 4. The CDR3 covers 16 residues. CDR3 in amino acids: CAISGGLAGEQETQYF. Here the CDR3 DNA reads TGTGCCATCAGTGGAGGACTAGCGGGAGAGCAAGAGACCCAGTACTTC.

V and J are TRBV7-2 and TRBJ2-5; TRBD1 is a possible D gene (6 bases). The germline V gene encodes CDR1 SGHTA and CDR2 FQGNSA. The CDR3 spans 15 residues. Deletions cut 1 base from V and 5 bases from J, with 14 bases between. The CDR3 loop is CASSLDYRAYETQYF. CDR3 DNA sequence: TGTGCCAGCAGCTTAGATTACAGGGCATATGAGACCCAGTACTTC.

A single count supports this clone. The rearrangement links TRBV30 to TRBJ2-1, with D perhaps matching TRBD2 (7 bases). Trimming left V 2 bases short and J 5 bases short, with 19 bases between. The V gene's germline CDR1 is GTSNPN and CDR2 SVGIG (reference sequence). CDR3 length: 16 residues. The CDR3 bases are TGTGCCTGGAGTCCCCGATCGAAGCGGGACAACAATGAGCAGTTCTTC. It codes for CAWSPRSKRDNNEQFF.

The chain joins TRBV28 to TRBJ2-7, with D perhaps TRBD1 or TRBD2 (5 bases each). The CDR3 sequence is 14 residues long. Germline V gene data show CDR1 as MDHEN and CDR2 as SYDVKM. The V gene lost 1 base and the J gene lost 0 bases, with 7 bases spanning the gap. The CDR3 DNA sequence: TGTGCCAGCAGTTTATCTGGGGGCTCCTACGAGCAGTACTTC. Residues: CASSLSGGSYEQYF. The full variable domain, its missing parts supplied by reference TRBV28 and TRBJ2-7, is DVKVTQSSRYLVKRTGEKVFLECVQDMDHENMFWYRQDPGLGLRLIYFSYDVKMKEKGDIPEGYSVSREKKERFSLILESASTNQTSMYLCASSLSGGSYEQYFGPGTRLTVT.

J is TRBJ1-3 and V is TRBV6-5; no clear D gene. The CDR3 is 15 residues long. Deletions cut 0 bases from V and 3 bases from J, with 9 bases between. The germline CDR1 and CDR2 sequences are MNHEY and SVGAGI. CDR3 DNA sequence: TGTGCCAGCAGTTACTCGTTGCGGAGTGGAAACACCATATATTTT. This sequence encodes CASSYSLRSGNTIYF.

The V and J genes are TRBV7-2 and TRBJ2-7; 7 nucleotides align to TRBD1. CDR1 and CDR2 from the germline V gene are SGHTA and FQGNSA. Losses at the gene ends were 8 bases for V and 3 bases for J; bases not matched to a gene: 7. The CDR3 has 13 amino acids. CDR3 sequence (DNA): TGTGCCAGCGGGGGACAGAGGTTCTACGAGCAGTACTTC. It codes for CASGGQRFYEQYF.

Comment on this clone: At one end, the junction sequence differs from germline, possibly due to a read error. The chain links TRBV6-1 to TRBJ1-4; 8 nucleotides align to TRBD1. CDR1 is MNHNS, CDR2 SASEGT, per germline. The CDR3 sequence is 15 residues long. The CDR3 DNA sequence: TGTGCCAGCAGCGACGACAGGGGAACTAATGGAAAACTGTTTTTT. The encoded protein is CASSDDRGTNGKLFF.

This chain joins TRBV28 and TRBJ1-4; D is perhaps TRBD1 (5 bases). Trimming left V 6 bases short and J 2 bases short, with 16 bases between. Germline V gene lookup returns CDR1 MDHEN and CDR2 SYDVKM. The CDR3 loop spans 16 amino acids. The CDR3 is CASSSQWGSTNEKLFF. CDR3 nucleotide sequence: TGTGCCAGCAGCTCCCAATGGGGGAGTACTAATGAAAAACTGTTTTTT.